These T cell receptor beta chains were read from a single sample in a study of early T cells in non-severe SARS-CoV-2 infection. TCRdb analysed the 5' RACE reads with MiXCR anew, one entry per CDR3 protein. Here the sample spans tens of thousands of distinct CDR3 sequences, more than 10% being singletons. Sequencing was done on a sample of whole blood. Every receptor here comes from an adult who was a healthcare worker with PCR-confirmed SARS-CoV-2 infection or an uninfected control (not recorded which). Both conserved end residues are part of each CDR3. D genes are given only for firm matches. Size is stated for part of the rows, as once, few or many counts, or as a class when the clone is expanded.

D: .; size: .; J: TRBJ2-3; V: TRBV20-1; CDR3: CSASFLAGKTDTQYF; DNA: TGCAGTGCTAGCTTCCTGGCGGGGAAGACAGATACGCAGTATTTT
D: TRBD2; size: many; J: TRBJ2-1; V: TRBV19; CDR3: CASSVSGGYNEQFF; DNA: TGTGCCAGTAGTGTAAGCGGGGGGTACAATGAGCAGTTCTTC
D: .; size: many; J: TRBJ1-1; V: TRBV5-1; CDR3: CASSLAEWTENTEAFF; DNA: TGCGCCAGCAGCTTGGCCGAATGGACAGAGAACACTGAAGCTTTCTTT
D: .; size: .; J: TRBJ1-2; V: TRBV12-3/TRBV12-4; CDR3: CASSPRLAGIYGYTF; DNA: TGTGCCAGCAGTCCCCGGTTGGCAGGCATCTATGGCTACACCTTC
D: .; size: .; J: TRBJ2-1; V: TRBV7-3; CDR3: CASSLRGGPSSYNEQFF; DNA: TGTGCCAGCAGCTTACGGGGCGGACCCAGCTCCTACAATGAGCAGTTCTTC
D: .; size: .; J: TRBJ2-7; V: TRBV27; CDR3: CASRPGDEQYF; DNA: TGTGCCAGCCGCCCGGGAGACGAGCAGTACTTC
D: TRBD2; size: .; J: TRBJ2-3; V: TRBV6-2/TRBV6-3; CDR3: CASSYEISGGVTSTDTQYF; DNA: TGTGCCAGCAGTTACGAAATCAGCGGGGGAGTCACTAGCACAGATACGCAGTATTTT
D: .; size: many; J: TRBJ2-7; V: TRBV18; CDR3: CASSPFRGGGSYEQYF; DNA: TGTGCCAGCTCACCATTCCGAGGGGGGGGCTCCTACGAGCAGTACTTC
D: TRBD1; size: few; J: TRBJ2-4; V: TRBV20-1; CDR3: CSAVDRVGAKNIQYF; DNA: TGCAGTGCTGTCGACAGGGTCGGGGCCAAAAACATTCAGTACTTC
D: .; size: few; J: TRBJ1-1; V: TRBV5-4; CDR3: CASSPNAGTEAFF; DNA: TGTGCCAGCAGCCCCAATGCCGGCACTGAAGCTTTCTTT
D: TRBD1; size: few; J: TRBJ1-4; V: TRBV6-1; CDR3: CASSDKQGRNEKLFF; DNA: TGTGCCAGCAGTGATAAACAGGGGCGCAATGAAAAACTGTTTTTT